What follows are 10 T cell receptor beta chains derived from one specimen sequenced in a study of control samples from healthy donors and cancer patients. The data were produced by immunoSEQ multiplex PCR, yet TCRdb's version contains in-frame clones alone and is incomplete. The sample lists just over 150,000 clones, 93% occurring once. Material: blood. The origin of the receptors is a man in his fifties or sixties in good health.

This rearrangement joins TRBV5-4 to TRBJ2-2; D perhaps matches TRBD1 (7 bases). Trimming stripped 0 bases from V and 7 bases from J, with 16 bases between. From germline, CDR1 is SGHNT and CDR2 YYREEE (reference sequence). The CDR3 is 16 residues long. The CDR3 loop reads CASSLAGAGGSGELFF. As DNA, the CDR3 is TGTGCCAGCAGCTTGGCAGGGGCAGGGGGGAGCGGGGAGCTGTTTTTT.

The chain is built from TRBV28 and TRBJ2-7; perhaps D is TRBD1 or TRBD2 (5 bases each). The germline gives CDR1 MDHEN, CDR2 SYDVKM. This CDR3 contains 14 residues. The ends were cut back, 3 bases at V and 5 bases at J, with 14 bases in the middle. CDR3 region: CASSLSGAEHEQYF. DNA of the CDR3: TGTGCCAGCAGTTTGTCCGGGGCTGAACACGAGCAGTACTTC.

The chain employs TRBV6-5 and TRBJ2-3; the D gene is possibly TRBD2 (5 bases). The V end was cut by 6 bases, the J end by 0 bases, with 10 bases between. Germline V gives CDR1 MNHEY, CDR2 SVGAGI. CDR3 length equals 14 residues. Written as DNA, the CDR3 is TGTGCCAGCAGCAGCGGAGAGAGCACAGATACGCAGTATTTT. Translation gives CASSSGESTDTQYF.

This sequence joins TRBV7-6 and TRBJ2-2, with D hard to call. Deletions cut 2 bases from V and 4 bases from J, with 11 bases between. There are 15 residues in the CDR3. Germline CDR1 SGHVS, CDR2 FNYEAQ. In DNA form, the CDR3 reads TGTGCCAGCAGCTTACTAAGCGTCGGCACCGGGGAGCTGTTTTTT. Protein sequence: CASSLLSVGTGELFF.

The CDR3 DNA is TGTGCCAGCAGCTTCTCCCAGCTAGCGTACGAGCAGTACTTC. Translating gives CASSFSQLAYEQYF. The V call is TRBV5-5, the J call TRBJ2-7; possible D gene TRBD2, 6 bases. Germline CDR1 SGHKS, CDR2 YYEKEE (reference sequence). This CDR3 has 14 residues. Trimming removed 2 bases from V and 4 bases from J, with 13 bases in between.

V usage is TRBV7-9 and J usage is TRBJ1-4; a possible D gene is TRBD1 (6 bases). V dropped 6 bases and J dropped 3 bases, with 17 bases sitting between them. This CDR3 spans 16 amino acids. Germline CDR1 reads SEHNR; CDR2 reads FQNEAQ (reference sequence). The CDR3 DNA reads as TGTGCCAGCAGTTTGTTTTCGACAGGCTCTAATGAAAAACTGTTTTTT. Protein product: CASSLFSTGSNEKLFF.

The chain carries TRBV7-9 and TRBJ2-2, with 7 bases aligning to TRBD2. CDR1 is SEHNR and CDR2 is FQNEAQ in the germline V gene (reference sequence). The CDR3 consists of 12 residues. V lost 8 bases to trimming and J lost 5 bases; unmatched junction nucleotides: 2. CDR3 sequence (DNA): TGTGCCAGCCCGCGGGGGACCGGGGAGCTGTTTTTT. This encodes CASPRGTGELFF. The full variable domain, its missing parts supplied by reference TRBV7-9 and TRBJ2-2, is DTGVSQNPRHKITKRGQNVTFRCDPISEHNRLYWYRQTLGQGPEFLTYFQNEAQLEKSRLLSDRFSAERPKGSFSTLEIQRTEQGDSAMYLCASPRGTGELFFGEGSRLTVL.

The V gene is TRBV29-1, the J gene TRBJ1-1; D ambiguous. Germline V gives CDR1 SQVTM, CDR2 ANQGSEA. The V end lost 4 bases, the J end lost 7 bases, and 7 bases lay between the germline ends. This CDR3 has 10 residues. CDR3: CSVVWSEAFF. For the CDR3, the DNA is TGCAGCGTTGTTTGGAGTGAAGCTTTCTTT.

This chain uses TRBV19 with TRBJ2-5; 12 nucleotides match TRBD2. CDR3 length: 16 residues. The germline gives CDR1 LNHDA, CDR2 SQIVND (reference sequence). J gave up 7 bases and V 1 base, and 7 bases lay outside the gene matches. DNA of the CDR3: TGTGCCAGTAGTATAGGGACTAGCGGGACTCCCAGGACCCAGTACTTC. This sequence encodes CASSIGTSGTPRTQYF.

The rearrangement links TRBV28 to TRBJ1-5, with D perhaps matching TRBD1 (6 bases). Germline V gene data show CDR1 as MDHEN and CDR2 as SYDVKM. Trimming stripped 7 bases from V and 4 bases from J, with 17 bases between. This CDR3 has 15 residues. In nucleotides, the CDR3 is TGTGCCAGCAAGTCGCAGGGGATAAGGAATCAGCCCCAGCATTTT. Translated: CASKSQGIRNQPQHF.